The 32 T cell receptor beta chains listed next were all sequenced from one sample in a study of cytomegalovirus exposure and HLA in healthy donors. Vbeta (60) and Jbeta (13) primers were used in the PCR. Assay used: immunoSEQ multiplex PCR; TCRdb lists only in-frame clones, some missing. The table lists about 190,000 clones, approximately 80% of them singletons. The sequenced material came from PBMCs. The receptors stem from a woman aged 25 to 39 in good health and CMV-seropositive.

J is TRBJ2-7 and V is TRBV4-3; 10 bases align to TRBD2. Germline loops: CDR1 LGHNA, CDR2 YSLEER. The CDR3 runs 16 residues. Unmatched junction bases numbered 7, after V lost 2 bases and J lost 3 bases. CDR3 in DNA: TGCGCCAGCAGCCAATTTGGAGCGGGGGGGTTCTACGAGCAGTACTTC. It is translated as CASSQFGAGGFYEQYF.

The CDR3 spells CASRGTGMGLAEKLFF. In DNA, the CDR3 is TGTGCCAGCAGGGGGACGGGGATGGGACTGGCGGAAAAACTGTTTTTT. The chain carries TRBV19 and TRBJ1-4, with 7 bases that match TRBD1. The germline CDR1 and CDR2 sequences are LNHDA and SQIVND (reference sequence). This CDR3 is 16 amino acids long. The J segment lost 8 bases and the V segment lost 9 bases, leaving 18 bases of the junction unmatched.

This clone was counted a few times. The CDR3 loop reads CASSQDGSGGPSSYNEQFF. Written as DNA, the CDR3 is TGTGCCAGCAGCCAAGATGGGAGCGGGGGCCCGAGCTCCTACAATGAGCAGTTCTTC. The chain carries TRBV4-2 and TRBJ2-1; TRBD2 matches 8 bases. Germline values: CDR1 LGHNA, CDR2 YNFKEQ. V dropped 0 bases and J dropped 0; count of bases not matched to a gene: 10. The CDR3 is 19 residues long.

Only one count was recorded for this clone. Other DNA sequences in the same sample also yield this CDR3. The chain couples TRBV6-4 to TRBJ2-3; D perhaps matches TRBD1 (5 bases). V was clipped by 3 bases and J by 1 base, with 5 bases between them. This CDR3 spans 13 amino acids. CDR1 and CDR2 (germline): MRHNA, SNTAGT. CDR3 bases: TGTGCCAGCAGTGAAGGGGGCACAGATACGCAGTATTTT. Protein product: CASSEGGTDTQYF.

The chain employs TRBV5-1 and TRBJ1-5, with 10 bases aligning to TRBD1. Germline V gives CDR1 SGHRS, CDR2 YFSETQ. The CDR3 spans 15 residues. V was clipped by 4 bases and J by 5 bases; unmatched bases: 6. CDR3 nucleotide sequence: TGCGCCAGCAGCCAAACGGGACAGGGGCATCAGCCCCAGCATTTT. Translating it yields CASSQTGQGHQPQHF.

The chain employs TRBV5-6 and TRBJ1-6, with D possibly TRBD1 on 5 matching bases. The length of the CDR3 is 16 residues. Trimming took off 1 base at V and 6 bases at J, with 14 bases between the two ends. Per the germline V gene, CDR1 is SGHDT and CDR2 is YYEEEE. The CDR3 loop reads CASSLYNGASNSPLHF. CDR3 sequence (DNA): TGTGCCAGCAGCTTGTATAATGGGGCAAGTAATTCACCCCTCCACTTT.

The chain recombines TRBV6-1 with TRBJ2-1; TRBD1 aligns across 9 bases. Trimming cost V 8 bases and J 3 bases; bases outside gene matches: 2. This CDR3 has 13 amino acids. CDR1 is MNHNS, CDR2 SASEGT, per germline. Here the CDR3 reads CASRDRVYNEQFF. The DNA of the CDR3 is TGTGCCAGCCGGGACAGGGTCTACAATGAGCAGTTCTTC.

The chain recombines TRBV6-5 with TRBJ2-7; 10 bases are shared with TRBD1. Germline V lookup: CDR1 MNHEY, CDR2 SVGAGI. V lost 0 bases, J lost 1 base, and 3 bases stayed unmatched. The CDR3 runs to 16 residues. CDR3 nucleotide sequence: TGTGCCAGCAGTTACTCGAGGGACAGGGGATCCTACGAGCAGTACTTC. As protein: CASSYSRDRGSYEQYF.

The chain links TRBV28 to TRBJ1-2; the match to TRBD1 covers 8 bases. The germline V gene has CDR1 MDHEN and CDR2 SYDVKM. The CDR3 is 15 residues long. V shed 7 bases, J shed 4 bases, and the junction held 11 bases outside the gene matches. Here the CDR3 DNA reads TGTGCCAGCAACCAAAGCGGGGACAGGACCTATGGCTACACCTTC. This codes for CASNQSGDRTYGYTF.

The J gene is TRBJ1-1, the V gene TRBV19; D is undetermined. From germline, CDR1 is LNHDA and CDR2 SQIVND (reference sequence). The CDR3 has 21 amino acids. The V and J ends lost 4 bases and 0 bases respectively, with 30 bases between them. The CDR3 region has the DNA TGTGCCAGTAGTAGCAGGCTTGGCAGAGTCTCACTTTTCCCCATGAACACTGAAGCTTTCTTT. It translates to CASSSRLGRVSLFPMNTEAFF.

This clone has just one count. The chain couples TRBV4-3 to TRBJ2-3, with a possible D match to TRBD2 (5 bases). The V and J ends lost 1 base and 3 bases respectively, with 11 bases between them. From germline, CDR1 is LGHNA and CDR2 YSLEER. This CDR3 comprises 15 residues. The CDR3 region has the DNA TGCGCCAGCAGCCAAGGCGGGTCCGCGACAGATACGCAGTATTTT. Translation: CASSQGGSATDTQYF.

This clone was picked up a small number of times. V usage is TRBV29-1 and J usage is TRBJ2-7, with unresolved D. The CDR3 has 13 residues. Germline-derived CDR1 and CDR2 are SQVTM and ANQGSEA. Deletions cut 4 bases from V and 3 bases from J, with 13 bases between. CDR3 DNA sequence: TGCAGCGTTGGGAGCGCGTCCAACTACGAGCAGTACTTC. It yields the protein CSVGSASNYEQYF.

The chain uses TRBV7-9 and TRBJ1-4; 7 bases fit TRBD1. The CDR3 length is 15 residues. The germline gives CDR1 SEHNR, CDR2 FQNEAQ (reference sequence). V shed 4 bases, J shed 7 bases, and the junction held 9 bases outside the gene matches. DNA for the CDR3: TGTGCCAGCAGCTCCCAGGGGGGAATGAGTGAAAAACTGTTTTTT. Residues: CASSSQGGMSEKLFF. Supplemented by reference TRBV7-9 and TRBJ1-4, the full variable domain reads DTGVSQNPRHKITKRGQNVTFRCDPISEHNRLYWYRQTLGQGPEFLTYFQNEAQLEKSRLLSDRFSAERPKGSFSTLEIQRTEQGDSAMYLCASSSQGGMSEKLFFGSGTQLSVL.

The chain carries TRBV27 and TRBJ2-7; the match to TRBD1 covers 10 bases. The CDR3 runs 12 residues. Germline V gene lookup returns CDR1 MNHEY and CDR2 SMNVEV (reference sequence). V was pared by 8 bases and J by 3 bases, with 1 base of the junction left unmatched. The CDR3 loop is CASGDRGYEQYF. CDR3 nucleotide sequence: TGTGCCAGCGGGGACAGGGGCTACGAGCAGTACTTC.

The chain links TRBV6-1 to TRBJ1-1; TRBD1 agrees at 7 bases. After removal of 6 bases from V and 0 bases from J, the junction contained 7 bases not matched to a gene. Germline lookup yields CDR1 MNHNS and CDR2 SASEGT. There are 15 residues in the CDR3. CDR3: CASRRQGYMNTEAFF. CDR3 coding DNA: TGTGCCAGCAGACGACAGGGATACATGAACACTGAAGCTTTCTTT.

This chain uses TRBV6-6 with TRBJ1-2; D gene ambiguous. Deletions cut 7 bases from V and 8 bases from J, with 11 bases between. Germline values: CDR1 MNHNY, CDR2 SVGAGI (reference sequence). The CDR3 sequence is 11 residues long. CDR3 protein: CASIQRGGYTF. CDR3 bases: TGTGCCAGCATCCAGAGAGGGGGCTACACCTTC.

The gene calls are TRBV14 and TRBJ1-4; tentative D call: TRBD1 (6 bases). CDR1 SGHDN and CDR2 FVKESK come from the germline V gene. CDR3 size: 14 residues. V dropped 5 bases and J dropped 5 bases, with 12 bases sitting between them. CDR3: CASSYRAFNEKLFF. The DNA for the CDR3 is TGTGCCAGCAGCTACAGGGCTTTCAATGAAAAACTGTTTTTT.

The J gene is TRBJ2-7, the V gene TRBV28; D gene unclear. This CDR3 is 10 amino acids long. Trimming shortened V by 3 bases and J by 6 bases, and 3 bases separated the two germline ends. The germline V gene encodes CDR1 MDHEN and CDR2 SYDVKM. The CDR3 nucleotides read TGTGCCAGCAGTTTCTCCGAGCAGTACTTC. It specifies CASSFSEQYF.

This clone was picked up a small number of times. J is TRBJ2-7 and V is TRBV27; 7 bases fit TRBD2. This CDR3 spans 14 amino acids. Germline trimming cut 3 bases from V and 6 bases from J; bases unmatched to any gene: 8. The germline V gene encodes CDR1 MNHEY and CDR2 SMNVEV (reference sequence). Written as DNA, the CDR3 is TGTGCCAGCAGTTTGGGGGGGTGGGCCGGCGAGCAGTACTTC. Translation: CASSLGGWAGEQYF.

The rearrangement joins TRBV9 to TRBJ1-1, with 11 bases fitting TRBD1. CDR1 is SGDLS, CDR2 YYNGEE, per germline. This CDR3 is 15 amino acids long. With V trimmed by 3 bases and J by 6 bases, 7 bases remained unmatched. The CDR3 DNA sequence: TGTGCCAGCAGCGAATACGGACAGGGGGCAGCTGAAGCTTTCTTT. Amino acids: CASSEYGQGAAEAFF.

J is TRBJ2-5 and V is TRBV19, with 7 nucleotides matching TRBD2. The V segment lost 6 bases and the J segment 4 bases; nucleotides outside the gene matches: 8. The CDR3 has 14 residues. Germline V gene sequence: CDR1 LNHDA, CDR2 SQIVND (reference sequence). In DNA form, the CDR3 reads TGTGCCAGTAGCGGGAGGCCCCCGGGAGAGACCCAGTACTTC. It is translated as CASSGRPPGETQYF.

To note about this clone: The junction differs from germline at one of its ends, possibly a read error. The V call is TRBV7-9, the J call TRBJ1-1; D is undetermined. CDR1 SEHNR and CDR2 FQNEAQ come from the germline V gene (reference sequence). This CDR3 has 12 amino acids. The DNA of the CDR3 is TGTTCCAGCAGCTCTATGTTCACTGAAGCTTTCTTT. Its translation is CSSSSMFTEAFF. The full variable domain, its missing parts supplied by reference TRBV7-9 and TRBJ1-1, is DTGVSQNPRHKITKRGQNVTFRCDPISEHNRLYWYRQTLGQGPEFLTYFQNEAQLEKSRLLSDRFSAERPKGSFSTLEIQRTEQGDSAMYLCSSSSMFTEAFFGQGTRLTVV.

This clone came up a few times. This rearrangement joins TRBV1 to TRBJ1-1; the D call of TRBD1 is as the table states it, not checked on the DNA. TRBV1 is given as a pseudogene. The CDR3 is made up of 16 amino acids. The CDR3 sequence: CTSSQEETERDTEAFF. The CDR3 DNA reads TGCACCAGCAGCCAAGAGGAGACAGAAAGGGACACTGAAGCTTTCTTT.

This clone is a singleton in its sample. The J gene is TRBJ1-5, the V gene TRBV7-2, with 9 bases matching TRBD1. This CDR3 has 13 amino acids. V lost 6 bases, J lost 7 bases, and 4 bases stayed unmatched. CDR1 SGHTA and CDR2 FQGNSA come from the germline V gene. DNA of the CDR3: TGTGCCAGCAGACAGGGGGCTGAACAGCCCCAGCATTTT. This gives the protein CASRQGAEQPQHF.

The genes are TRBV13 and TRBJ2-7, with TRBD2 identical over 10 bases. J lost 1 base, V lost 3 bases, and 6 bases had no gene match. The germline gives CDR1 PRHDT, CDR2 FYEKMQ (reference sequence). The CDR3 length is 16 residues. CDR3 protein: CASSFRLAGLSYEQYF. As DNA, the CDR3 is TGTGCCAGCAGCTTCCGACTAGCGGGTTTATCCTACGAGCAGTACTTC.

This sequence joins TRBV5-1 and TRBJ2-7; 13 bases align to TRBD2. V was pared by 3 bases and J by 5 bases, with 11 bases of the junction left unmatched. The germline gives CDR1 SGHRS, CDR2 YFSETQ. This CDR3 comprises 17 residues. CDR3 nucleotides: TGCGCCAGCAGCTCCAAGACTAGCGGGAGGATTAAGGACGAGCAGTACTTC. This sequence encodes CASSSKTSGRIKDEQYF.

The genes are TRBV28 and TRBJ1-4; possibly TRBD1 for D (5 bases). The V gene's germline CDR1 is MDHEN and CDR2 SYDVKM. V was trimmed by 9 bases and J by 8 bases, leaving 22 bases between them. This CDR3 spans 15 amino acids. The CDR3 is CASHEPGLSEEKLFF. CDR3 bases: TGTGCCAGTCACGAACCGGGACTATCAGAGGAAAAACTGTTTTTT.

The rearrangement uses TRBV4-2 and TRBJ2-2; weak D call: TRBD1 (5 bases). Trimming stripped 3 bases from V and 7 bases from J, with 15 bases between. The CDR3 is 15 residues long. Germline values: CDR1 LGHNA, CDR2 YNFKEQ. The CDR3 protein is CASSHGQGSVGELFF. In DNA, the CDR3 is TGTGCCAGCAGCCATGGACAAGGGTCAGTCGGGGAGCTGTTTTTT.

This clone was counted a few times. The CDR3 sequence: CASSSLIAGASYNEQFF. CDR3 coding DNA: TGCGCCAGCAGCTCCTTAATAGCGGGAGCATCCTACAATGAGCAGTTCTTC. V is TRBV5-1 and J is TRBJ2-1, with 9 bases fitting TRBD2. There are 17 residues in the CDR3. V was pared by 3 bases and J by 1 base, with 8 bases of the junction left unmatched. The germline V gene has CDR1 SGHRS and CDR2 YFSETQ.

The CDR3, as DNA: TGTGCCAGCAGTTTGGACAGCCTAGAGCAGTACTTC. Translation gives CASSLDSLEQYF. The V call is TRBV28, the J call TRBJ2-7, with a possible D match to TRBD1 (6 bases). CDR1 and CDR2 (germline): MDHEN, SYDVKM. This CDR3 is built from 12 residues. The germline V and J ends were trimmed by 3 bases and 7 bases, with 10 bases remaining between them.

The table lists this clone with a few counts. The CDR3 is CASSSPSGIGNEQFF. The DNA for the CDR3 is TGTGCCAGCAGCTCTCCATCAGGAATTGGCAATGAGCAGTTCTTC. The chain employs TRBV7-9 and TRBJ2-1; D not certain. The germline CDR1 and CDR2 sequences are SEHNR and FQNEAQ (reference sequence). V was trimmed by 4 bases and J by 6 bases, leaving 16 bases between them. This CDR3 region has 15 residues.

The chain employs TRBV6-1 and TRBJ2-7, with 8 bases aligning to TRBD2. The CDR3 has 13 residues. The V gene's germline CDR1 is MNHNS and CDR2 SASEGT. V was pared by 6 bases and J by 2 bases, with 3 bases of the junction left unmatched. Here the CDR3 DNA reads TGTGCCAGCAGCCGACTAGCGCCCTACGAGCAGTACTTC. This translates into CASSRLAPYEQYF.